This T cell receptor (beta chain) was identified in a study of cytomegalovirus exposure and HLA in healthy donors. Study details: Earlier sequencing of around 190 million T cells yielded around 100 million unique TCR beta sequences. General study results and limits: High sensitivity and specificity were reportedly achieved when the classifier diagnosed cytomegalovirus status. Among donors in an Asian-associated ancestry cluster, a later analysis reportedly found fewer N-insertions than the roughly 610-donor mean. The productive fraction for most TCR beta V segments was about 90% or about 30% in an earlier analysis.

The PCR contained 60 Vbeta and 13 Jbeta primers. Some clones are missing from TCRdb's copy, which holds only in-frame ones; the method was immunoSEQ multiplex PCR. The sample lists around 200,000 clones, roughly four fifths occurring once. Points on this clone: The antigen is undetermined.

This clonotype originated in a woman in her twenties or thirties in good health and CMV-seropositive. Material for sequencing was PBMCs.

The CDR3 sequence: CASSQIAGGIDEQFF. DNA for the CDR3: TGTGCCAGCAGTCAAATAGCGGGAGGTATAGATGAGCAGTTCTTC. The chain recombines TRBV6-5 with TRBJ2-1; 10 bases map to TRBD2. V gave up 5 bases and J gave up 8 bases; unmatched junction bases: 9. CDR1 is MNHEY and CDR2 is SVGAGI in the germline V gene. The CDR3 is made up of 15 amino acids.